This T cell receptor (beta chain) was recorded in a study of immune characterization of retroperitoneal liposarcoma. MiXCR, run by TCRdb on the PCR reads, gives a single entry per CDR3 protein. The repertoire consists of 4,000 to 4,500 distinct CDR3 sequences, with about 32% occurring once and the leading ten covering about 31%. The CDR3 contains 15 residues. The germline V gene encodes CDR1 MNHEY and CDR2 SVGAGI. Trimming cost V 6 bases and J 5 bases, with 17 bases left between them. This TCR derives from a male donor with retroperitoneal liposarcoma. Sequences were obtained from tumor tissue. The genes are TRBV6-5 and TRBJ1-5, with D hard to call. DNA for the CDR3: TGTGCCAGCAGCCCTGACTCCGCCATATATCAGCCCCAGCATTTT. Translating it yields CASSPDSAIYQPQHF.